One sample yielded the 5 T cell receptor beta chains listed below, sequenced in a study of shared clonotypes between healthy human individuals. Terminally differentiated effector memory CD45RA+ cells were excluded by CCR7 positive selection of CD45RO-negative cells. The method was immunoSEQ multiplex PCR; TCRdb's version includes in-frame clones alone and lacks a portion of them. This repertoire shows about 580,000 clones, roughly 98% found once; its top ten account for roughly 0.29%. The specimen was naive CD8+ T cells sorted from blood. These receptors all come from a man aged 25 to 40 in good health.

This clone has just one count. The chain combines TRBV7-9 with TRBJ2-3; 9 bases line up with TRBD2. This CDR3 has 16 residues. The V gene's germline CDR1 is SEHNR and CDR2 FQNEAQ (reference sequence). V lost 3 bases and J lost 2; bases outside the gene matches: 6. The DNA of the CDR3 is TGTGCCAGCAGCTTTTCGACTAGCGGCATCACAGATACGCAGTATTTT. Translated, it gives CASSFSTSGITDTQYF.

The gene calls are TRBV11-2 and TRBJ2-2, with a tentative D call TRBD1 (6 bases). Trimming left V 8 bases short and J 1 base short, with 14 bases between. Germline CDR1 reads SGHAT; CDR2 reads FQNNGV. The CDR3 contains 15 residues. CDR3 DNA sequence: TGTGCCAGCGCGGACAGCCTTCGGAACACCGGGGAGCTGTTTTTT. This codes for CASADSLRNTGELFF.

The chain couples TRBV27 to TRBJ2-5; D gene ambiguous. V dropped 1 base and J dropped 3 bases, with 6 bases sitting between them. This CDR3 has 13 residues. The germline V gene has CDR1 MNHEY and CDR2 SMNVEV (reference sequence). CDR3 sequence: CASSLWREETQYF. Written as DNA, the CDR3 is TGTGCCAGCAGTTTATGGCGAGAAGAGACCCAGTACTTC.

This clone was recorded only once. The chain combines TRBV5-5 with TRBJ2-1; D ambiguous. The length of the CDR3 is 16 residues. The V gene lost 0 bases and the J gene lost 0 bases, with 10 bases spanning the gap. Per germline, CDR1 SGHKS and CDR2 YYEKEE (reference sequence). The CDR3 spells CASSLDAGSSYNEQFF. The CDR3 DNA reads as TGTGCCAGCAGCTTGGACGCTGGAAGCTCCTACAATGAGCAGTTCTTC.

The rearrangement links TRBV2 to TRBJ2-2; a possible D gene is TRBD2 (5 bases). The germline gives CDR1 SNHLY, CDR2 FYNNEI. V was shortened by 0 bases and J by 1 base, with 12 bases between the two germline ends. The CDR3 is 17 residues long. The CDR3 here is CASSEALRGLNTGELFF. CDR3 nucleotide sequence: TGTGCCAGCAGTGAAGCGCTTCGAGGACTGAACACCGGGGAGCTGTTTTTT.